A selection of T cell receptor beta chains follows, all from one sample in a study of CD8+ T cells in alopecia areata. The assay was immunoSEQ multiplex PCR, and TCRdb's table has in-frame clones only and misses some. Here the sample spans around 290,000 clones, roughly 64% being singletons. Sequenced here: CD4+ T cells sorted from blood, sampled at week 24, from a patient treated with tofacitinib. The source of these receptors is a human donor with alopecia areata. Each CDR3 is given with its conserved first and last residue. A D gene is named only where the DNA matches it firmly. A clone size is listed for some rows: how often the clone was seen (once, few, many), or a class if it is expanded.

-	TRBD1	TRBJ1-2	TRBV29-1	CSEGQGVFTF	TGCAGCGAGGGACAGGGCGTTTTCACCTTC
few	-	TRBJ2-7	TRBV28	CASSTSTGEQYF	TGTGCCAGCAGCACGAGTACCGGCGAGCAGTACTTC
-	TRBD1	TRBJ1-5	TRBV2	CASSSDRLDQPQHF	TGTGCCAGCAGTTCGGACAGGTTAGATCAGCCCCAGCATTTT
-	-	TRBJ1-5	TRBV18	CASSPLPNQPQHF	TGTGCCAGCTCACCATTGCCCAATCAGCCCCAGCATTTT
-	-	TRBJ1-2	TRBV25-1	CASSEGGGYTF	TGTGCCAGCAGTGAAGGTGGTGGCTACACCTTC
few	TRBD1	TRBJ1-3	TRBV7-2	CASSPRTGGNTIYF	TGTGCCAGCAGCCCAAGGACAGGGGGAAACACCATATATTTT
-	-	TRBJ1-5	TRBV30	CAWSVRDNQPQHF	TGTGCCTGGAGTGTCAGGGACAATCAGCCCCAGCATTTT
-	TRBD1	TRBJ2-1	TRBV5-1	CASSLAGGTGVYNEQFF	TGCGCCAGCAGCTTGGCCGGTGGGACAGGGGTTTACAATGAGCAGTTCTTC
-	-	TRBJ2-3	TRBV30	CAYTPGFDTQYF	TGTGCCTACACGCCAGGGTTCGATACGCAGTATTTT
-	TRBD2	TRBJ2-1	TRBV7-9	CASSPSGGNEQFF	TGTGCCAGCAGCCCTAGCGGGGGCAATGAGCAGTTCTTC
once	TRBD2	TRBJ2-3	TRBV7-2	CASSLGLITDTQYF	TGTGCCAGCAGCTTGGGACTAATAACAGATACGCAGTATTTT
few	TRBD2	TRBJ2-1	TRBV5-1	CASAGTSASNEQFF	TGCGCCAGCGCTGGGACTAGCGCTAGCAATGAGCAGTTCTTC
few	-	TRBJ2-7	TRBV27	CASSYIRGDEQYF	TGTGCCAGCAGTTATATCCGGGGAGACGAGCAGTACTTC
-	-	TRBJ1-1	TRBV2	CASSVEGRGQAFF	TGTGCCAGCAGTGTGGAAGGGCGAGGTCAAGCTTTCTTT
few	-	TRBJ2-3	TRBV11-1	CASTLSDTQYF	TGTGCCAGCACCCTGTCAGATACGCAGTATTTT
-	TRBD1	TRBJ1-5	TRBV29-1	CSVQGGSNQPQHF	TGCAGCGTACAGGGGGGCAGCAATCAGCCCCAGCATTTT
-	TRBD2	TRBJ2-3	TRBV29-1	CSVERAGGQSDTQYF	TGCAGCGTTGAAAGAGCGGGGGGGCAGTCAGATACGCAGTATTTT
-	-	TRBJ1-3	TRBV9	CASSAMTGNTIYF	TGTGCCAGCAGCGCCATGACAGGAAACACCATATATTTT
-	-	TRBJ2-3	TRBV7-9	CASSLLLPLSTDTQYF	TGTGCCAGCAGCTTGTTGTTACCACTCTCCACAGATACGCAGTATTTT
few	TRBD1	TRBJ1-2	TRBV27	CASSSNRGQENYGYTF	TGTGCCAGCAGTTCGAACAGGGGACAGGAGAACTATGGCTACACCTTC
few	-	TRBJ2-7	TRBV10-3	CAIRGPPTGEQYF	TGTGCCATCCGGGGCCCCCCCACAGGGGAGCAGTACTTC
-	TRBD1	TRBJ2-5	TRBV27	CASSLTPTGGLLETQYF	TGTGCCAGCAGTTTAACTCCGACAGGGGGGTTGCTAGAGACCCAGTACTTC